This entry is about one TCR beta chain. The TCR beta repertoire was assessed by survey-level immunoSEQ sequencing. The table came from immunoSEQ multiplex PCR; TCRdb's copy has only in-frame clones and leaves some out. The data contain 60,000 to 75,000 clones, 93% of them seen just once; the ten biggest clones take up around 4.5%. This CDR3 is 15 amino acids long. Germline CDR1 GTSNPN, CDR2 SVGIG (reference sequence). V lost 1 base, J lost 2 bases, and 12 bases lay in between. The sample consisted of PBMCs. This chain links TRBV30 with TRBJ1-5; D is perhaps TRBD1 (6 bases). This sequence originates from a man between 40 and 49 years old with rheumatoid arthritis. CDR3 bases: TGTGCCTGGAGTGAGGGGGGTAGGGGCAATCAGCCCCAGCATTTT. Encoded protein: CAWSEGGRGNQPQHF.